What follows is one T cell receptor beta chain and its context. The data are from a study of control samples from healthy donors and cancer patients. TCRdb keeps only in-frame clones here, not all; method: immunoSEQ multiplex PCR. The sample contains approximately 150,000 clones, roughly nine tenths of which appear only once. The CDR3 has 14 amino acids. V shed 0 bases and J shed 5 bases, with 10 bases lying between them. Per germline, CDR1 LGHDT and CDR2 YNNKEL (reference sequence). This TCR derives from a man between 18 and 35 years old in good health. This rearrangement joins TRBV3-1 (or the pseudogene TRBV3-2) to TRBJ2-5; possible D gene TRBD2, 5 bases. The source material was blood. The CDR3 region is CASSQERWEETQYF. DNA of the CDR3: TGTGCCAGCAGCCAAGAGAGGTGGGAGGAGACCCAGTACTTC.